This record covers a single T cell receptor beta chain. Antigen unknown. V was shortened by 0 bases and J by 7 bases, with 13 bases between the two germline ends. This CDR3 region has 15 residues. CDR1 GTSNPN and CDR2 SVGIG come from the germline V gene (reference sequence). The sample originates from a study of vaccination and CD4 T cells after COVID-19. Study-wide context: Cultures designated as controls were supplied with a CEFX pool, an HIV-1 Nef pool, or no peptide.

Specified treatment: roughly 10-day PBMC culture with coronavirus spike peptide pools or control peptides (ViraFEST assay). Oncomine TCR Beta short-read sequencing was applied to DNA from cultured CD4+ T cells. Genomic DNA extraction was carried out from cultured CD4+ T cells. TCRdb re-called the PCR reads with MiXCR, one entry per CDR3 protein. The sample lists about 19,000 distinct CDR3 sequences, 70% occurring once. This clonotype was sampled from a human donor who had recovered from COVID-19. The sequencing input was CD4+ T cells from blood, cultured in vitro. The J gene is TRBJ1-6, the V gene TRBV30; D gene unclear. CDR3 sequence reads: CAWSVRGRGNSPLHF. The CDR3 DNA follows: TGTGCCTGGAGTGTACGTGGCCGCGGCAATTCACCCCTCCACTTT.